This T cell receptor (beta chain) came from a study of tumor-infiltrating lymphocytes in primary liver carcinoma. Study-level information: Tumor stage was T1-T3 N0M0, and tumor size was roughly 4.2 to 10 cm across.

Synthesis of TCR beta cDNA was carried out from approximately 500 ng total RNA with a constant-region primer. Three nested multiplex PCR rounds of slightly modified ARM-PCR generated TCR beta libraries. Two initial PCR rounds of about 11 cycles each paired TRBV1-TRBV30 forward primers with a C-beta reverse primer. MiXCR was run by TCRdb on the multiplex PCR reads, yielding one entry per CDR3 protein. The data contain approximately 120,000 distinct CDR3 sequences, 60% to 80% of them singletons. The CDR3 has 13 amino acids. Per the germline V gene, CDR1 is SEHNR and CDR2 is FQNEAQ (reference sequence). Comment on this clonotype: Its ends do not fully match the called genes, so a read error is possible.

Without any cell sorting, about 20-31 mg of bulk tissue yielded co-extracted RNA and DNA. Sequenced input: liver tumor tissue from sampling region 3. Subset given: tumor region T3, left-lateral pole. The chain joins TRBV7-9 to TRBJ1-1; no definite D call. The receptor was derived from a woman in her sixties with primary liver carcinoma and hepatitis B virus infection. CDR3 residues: CTSTIKGNTEAFF. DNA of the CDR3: TGTACCAGCACCATAAAGGGGAACACTGAAGCTTTCTTT.